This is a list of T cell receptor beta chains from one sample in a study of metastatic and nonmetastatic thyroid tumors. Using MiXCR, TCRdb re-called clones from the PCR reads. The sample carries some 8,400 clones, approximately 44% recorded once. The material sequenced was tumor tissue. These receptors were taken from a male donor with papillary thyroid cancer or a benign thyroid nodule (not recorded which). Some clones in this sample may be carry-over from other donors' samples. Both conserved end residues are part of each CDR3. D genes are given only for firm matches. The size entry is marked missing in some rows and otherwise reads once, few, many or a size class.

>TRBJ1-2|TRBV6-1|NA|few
CASRSGPYEGYTF
TGTGCCAGCAGGAGCGGGCCTTATGAAGGCTACACCTTC
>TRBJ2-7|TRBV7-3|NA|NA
CAGSLVQGVYNEQYF
TGTGCCGGCAGCTTAGTGCAGGGTGTCTACAATGAGCAGTACTTC
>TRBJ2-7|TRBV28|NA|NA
CASRTSYEQYF
TGTGCCAGCAGGACGTCTTACGAGCAGTACTTC
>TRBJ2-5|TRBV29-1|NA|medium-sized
CSVDGSQETQYF
TGCAGCGTTGATGGTTCCCAAGAGACCCAGTACTTC
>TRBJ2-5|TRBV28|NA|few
CASSTGIETQYF
TGTGCCAGCAGCACAGGGATTGAGACCCAGTACTTC
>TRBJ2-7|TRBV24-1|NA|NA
CATGGTALGEQYF
TGTGCCACCGGGGGGACGGCCCTCGGCGAGCAGTACTTC
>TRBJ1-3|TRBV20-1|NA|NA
CSARDPRSSGNTIYF
TGCAGTGCTAGAGATCCCCGGTCCTCTGGAAACACCATATATTTT
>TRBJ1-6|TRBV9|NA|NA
CASSVDVGLNSPLHF
TGTGCCAGCAGCGTAGACGTCGGACTAAATTCACCCCTCCACTTT
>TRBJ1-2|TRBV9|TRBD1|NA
CANSVDGTGDGYSF
TGTGCCAACAGCGTAGACGGGACAGGGGATGGCTACTCCTTC
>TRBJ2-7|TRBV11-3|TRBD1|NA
CASSPGGGQGAHEQYF
TGTGCCAGCAGCCCCGGTGGGGGACAGGGGGCGCACGAGCAGTACTTC
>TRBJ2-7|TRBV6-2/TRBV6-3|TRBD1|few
CASSSSGQGAYEQYF
TGTGCCAGCAGTTCCTCGGGACAGGGGGCCTACGAGCAGTACTTC
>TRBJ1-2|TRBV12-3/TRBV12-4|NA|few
CASSTSGGYTF
TGTGCCAGCAGCACGTCGGGTGGCTACACCTTC
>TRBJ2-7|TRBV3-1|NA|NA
CASSQDLAAWKQYF
TGTGCCAGCAGCCAAGATTTGGCGGCGTGGAAGCAGTACTTC
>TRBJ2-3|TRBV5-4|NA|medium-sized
CASSLIGDSSTDTQYF
TGTGCCAGCAGCTTGATAGGGGATTCCAGCACAGATACGCAGTATTTT
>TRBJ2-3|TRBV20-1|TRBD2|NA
CSARLAVTDTQYF
TGCAGTGCTAGACTAGCGGTAACAGATACGCAGTATTTT
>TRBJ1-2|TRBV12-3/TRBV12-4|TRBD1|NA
CASSLSAADRGSDGYTF
TGTGCCAGCAGTTTATCGGCCGCGGACAGGGGGTCGGATGGCTACACCTTC
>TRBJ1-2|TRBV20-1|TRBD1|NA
CSARDRGFYGYTF
TGCAGTGCCCGGGACAGGGGATTCTATGGCTACACCTTC